This T cell receptor (beta chain) appears in the sequencing data of a study of beta chain features in type 1 diabetes. Findings of the study overall: People with Type 1 diabetes carried modestly yet significantly shorter TCRB CDR3s in all four CD4+ subsets.

Blood was collected once per donor into heparin, averaging roughly 0.12 L. Sorting based on CD45RO/CCR7/CD25/CD127/CD95/CD27 separated CD4+ naive, central memory, regulatory and stem cell-like memory cells. Sequenced material consisted of expressed TCRB transcripts (all of the isolated RNA was reverse transcribed). Samples of naive, central memory and regulatory T cells yielded a mean of about 3.9 million reads. Assay: immunoSEQ multiplex PCR; the TCRdb copy retains only in-frame clones and omits some. The repertoire holds 200,000 to 250,000 clones, with roughly 17% as singletons. V was pared by 7 bases and J by 1 base, with 8 bases of the junction left unmatched. Germline CDR1 is SGHRS and CDR2 is YFSETQ. The CDR3 covers 15 residues. This clone was seen only a few times. Antigen: not known.

This clonotype was sampled from a man between 25 and 39 years old with type 1 diabetes. The sample consisted of naive CD4+ T cells from blood. The V and J genes are TRBV5-1 and TRBJ2-5; the match to TRBD2 covers 9 bases. The CDR3 loop reads CASRQLAGTQETQYF. Written as DNA, the CDR3 is TGCGCCAGCCGCCAACTAGCGGGCACCCAAGAGACCCAGTACTTC.